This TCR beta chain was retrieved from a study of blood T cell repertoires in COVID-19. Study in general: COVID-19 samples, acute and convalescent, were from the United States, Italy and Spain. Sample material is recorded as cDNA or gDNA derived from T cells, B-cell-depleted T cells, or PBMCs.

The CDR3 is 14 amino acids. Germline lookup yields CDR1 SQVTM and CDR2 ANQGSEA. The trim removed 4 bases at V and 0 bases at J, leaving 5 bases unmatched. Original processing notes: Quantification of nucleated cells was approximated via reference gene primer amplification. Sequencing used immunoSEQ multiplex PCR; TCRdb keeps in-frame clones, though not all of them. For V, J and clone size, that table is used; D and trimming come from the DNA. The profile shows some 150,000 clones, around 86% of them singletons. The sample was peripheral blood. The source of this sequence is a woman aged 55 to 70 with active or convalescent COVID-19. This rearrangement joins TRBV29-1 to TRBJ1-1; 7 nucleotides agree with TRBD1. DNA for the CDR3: TGCAGCGTTGTGCGACAGGGCTTGAACACTGAAGCTTTCTTT. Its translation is CSVVRQGLNTEAFF.